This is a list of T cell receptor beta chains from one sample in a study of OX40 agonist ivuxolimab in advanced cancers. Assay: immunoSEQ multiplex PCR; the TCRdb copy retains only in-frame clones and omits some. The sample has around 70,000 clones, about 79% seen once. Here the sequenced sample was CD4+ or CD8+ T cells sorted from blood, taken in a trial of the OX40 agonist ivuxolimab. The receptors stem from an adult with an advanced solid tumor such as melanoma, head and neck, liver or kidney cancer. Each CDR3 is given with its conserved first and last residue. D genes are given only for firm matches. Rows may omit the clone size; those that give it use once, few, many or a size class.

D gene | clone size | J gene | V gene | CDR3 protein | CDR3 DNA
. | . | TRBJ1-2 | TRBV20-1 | CSAGVYGYTF | TGCAGTGCAGGGGTTTATGGCTACACCTTC
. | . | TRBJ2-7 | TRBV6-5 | CASSYSTRGYEQYF | TGTGCCAGCAGTTACTCGACACGGGGGTACGAGCAGTACTTC
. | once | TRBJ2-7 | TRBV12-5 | CASGLGYWEQYF | TGTGCTAGTGGTTTGGGATATTGGGAGCAGTACTTC
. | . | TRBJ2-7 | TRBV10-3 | CAIKETQAVIEQYF | TGTGCCATCAAGGAGACGCAGGCTGTTATCGAGCAGTACTTC
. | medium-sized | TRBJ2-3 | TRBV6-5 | CASRATRGTDTQYF | TGTGCCAGCAGAGCGACTAGGGGCACAGATACGCAGTATTTT
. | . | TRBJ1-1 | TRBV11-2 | CASSVQGDTEAFF | TGTGCCAGCAGCGTACAGGGTGACACTGAAGCTTTCTTT
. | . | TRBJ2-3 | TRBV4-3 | CASSQVLFTDTQYF | TGCGCCAGCAGCCAAGTCCTATTCACAGATACGCAGTATTTT
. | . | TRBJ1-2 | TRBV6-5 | CASSSWDFPDNYGYTF | TGTGCCAGCAGTTCGTGGGATTTCCCCGACAACTATGGCTACACCTTC
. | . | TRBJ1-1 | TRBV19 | CASSEWGENTEAFF | TGTGCCAGTAGTGAATGGGGAGAGAACACTGAAGCTTTCTTT
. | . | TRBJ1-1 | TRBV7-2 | CASSLFSQGKDTEAFF | TGTGCCAGCAGCTTATTCTCCCAGGGTAAGGACACTGAAGCTTTCTTT
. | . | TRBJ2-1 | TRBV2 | CASRLSANEQFF | TGTGCCAGCAGGCTTAGCGCCAATGAGCAGTTCTTC
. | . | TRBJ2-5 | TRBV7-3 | CASSPGRSAGASQETQYF | TGTGCCAGCAGCCCTGGTCGGTCGGCGGGGGCTTCCCAAGAGACCCAGTACTTC
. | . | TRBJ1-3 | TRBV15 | CATSRDRSRDISSGNTIYF | TGTGCCACCAGCAGAGACCGGAGTCGCGACATCTCCTCTGGAAACACCATATATTTT
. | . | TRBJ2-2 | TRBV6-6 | CASRNTGELFF | TGTGCCAGCAGGAACACCGGGGAGCTGTTTTTT
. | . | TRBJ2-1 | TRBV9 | CASSVKSSLNEQFF | TGTGCCAGCAGCGTTAAGTCTAGCCTCAATGAGCAGTTCTTC
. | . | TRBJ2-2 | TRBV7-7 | CASSSYQNGELFF | TGTGCCAGCAGCTCCTACCAGAACGGGGAGCTGTTTTTT
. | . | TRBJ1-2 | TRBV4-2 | CASREQGFGGYTF | TGTGCCAGCAGGGAGCAGGGGTTCGGGGGCTACACCTTC
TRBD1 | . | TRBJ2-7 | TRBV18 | CASSPSGGTGAYEQYF | TGTGCCAGCTCACCATCGGGCGGGACAGGGGCCTACGAGCAGTACTTC
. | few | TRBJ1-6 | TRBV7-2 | CASSFGPNRSLHF | TGTGCCAGCAGCTTCGGCCCAAATAGATCCCTCCACTTT
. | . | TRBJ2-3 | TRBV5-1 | CASSLLGSSDTQYF | TGCGCCAGCAGCTTACTAGGATCATCAGATACGCAGTATTTT
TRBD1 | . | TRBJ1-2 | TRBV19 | CASSIRTGIGYTF | TGTGCCAGTAGTATCCGGACAGGGATCGGCTACACCTTC
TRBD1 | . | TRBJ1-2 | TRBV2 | CASNWDSQNFNYGYTF | TGTGCCAGCAACTGGGACAGCCAGAATTTTAACTATGGCTACACCTTC
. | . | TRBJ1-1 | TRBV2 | CASLYPPVATEAFF | TGTGCCAGCCTTTACCCCCCCGTGGCCACTGAAGCTTTCTTT
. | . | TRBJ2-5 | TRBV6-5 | CASSWVGDQETQYF | TGTGCCAGCAGTTGGGTCGGTGACCAAGAGACCCAGTACTTC
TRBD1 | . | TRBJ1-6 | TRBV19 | CASSKTGVNSPLHF | TGTGCCAGTAGTAAGACAGGGGTGAATTCACCCCTCCACTTT
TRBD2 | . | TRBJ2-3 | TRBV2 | CASSELAGGQGDTQYF | TGTGCCAGCAGTGAACTAGCGGGGGGGCAAGGTGATACGCAGTATTTT
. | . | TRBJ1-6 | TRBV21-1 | CASSKVCGTGRTLHF | TGTGCCAGCAGCAAAGTCTGCGGGACAGGGAGGACCCTCCACTTT
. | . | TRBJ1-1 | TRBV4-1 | CASSEGRGKNTEAFF | TGCGCCAGCAGCGAGGGGAGGGGGAAGAACACTGAAGCTTTCTTT
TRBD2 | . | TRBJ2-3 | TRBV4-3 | CASSQVLAGGWTQYF | TGCGCCAGCAGCCAAGTTCTAGCGGGGGGGTGGACGCAGTATTTT
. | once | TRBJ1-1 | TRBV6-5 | CASSYVGAANTEAFF | TGTGCCAGCAGTTACGTGGGGGCAGCGAACACTGAAGCTTTCTTT
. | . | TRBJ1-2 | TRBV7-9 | CASTTGNAWDYGYTF | TGTGCCAGCACCACCGGAAATGCTTGGGACTATGGCTACACCTTC
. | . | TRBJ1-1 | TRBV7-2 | CASSLNQPPNTEAFF | TGTGCCAGCAGCTTAAACCAACCCCCGAACACTGAAGCTTTCTTT
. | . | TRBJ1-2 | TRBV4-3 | CASSPRQGVYGYTF | TGCGCCAGCAGCCCTCGGCAGGGAGTCTATGGCTACACCTTC
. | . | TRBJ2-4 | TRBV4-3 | CASSQVQGSPPYF | TGCGCCAGCAGCCAAGTACAGGGCTCCCCCCCGTACTTC
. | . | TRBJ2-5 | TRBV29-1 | CSVDRGGQETQYF | TGCAGCGTTGACAGGGGAGGTCAGGAGACCCAGTACTTC
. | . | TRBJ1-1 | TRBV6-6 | CASSYGQGGGSTEAFF | TGTGCCAGCAGTTACGGCCAGGGTGGCGGCTCCACTGAAGCTTTCTTT
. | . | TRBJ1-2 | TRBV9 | CASSVSPRANYGYTF | TGTGCCAGCAGCGTAAGTCCGAGGGCCAACTATGGCTACACCTTC
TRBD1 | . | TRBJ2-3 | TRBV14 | CASSKGGQLVPTDTQYF | TGTGCCAGCAGCAAAGGGGGACAGCTGGTCCCTACAGATACGCAGTATTTT
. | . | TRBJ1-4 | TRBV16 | CASSQSGLPGEKLFF | TGTGCCAGCAGCCAATCCGGCCTACCCGGGGAAAAACTGTTTTTT
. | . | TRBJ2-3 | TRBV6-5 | CAAREGGSDTQYF | TGTGCCGCGAGGGAGGGGGGCTCAGATACGCAGTATTTT
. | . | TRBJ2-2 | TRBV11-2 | CASSLGRLGGDGELFF | TGTGCCAGCAGCTTAGGTCGTCTCGGGGGCGACGGGGAGCTGTTTTTT
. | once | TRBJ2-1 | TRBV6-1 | CASSNPIYNEQFF | TGTGCCAGCAGCAACCCTATCTACAATGAGCAGTTCTTC
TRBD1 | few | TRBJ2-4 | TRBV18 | CASSPQGDRAYF | TGTGCCAGCTCACCCCAGGGGGACAGGGCGTACTTC
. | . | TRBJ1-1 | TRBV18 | CASSPIKDTEAFF | TGTGCCAGCTCACCGATCAAGGACACTGAAGCTTTCTTT
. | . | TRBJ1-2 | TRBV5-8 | CASSLDGRNYGYTF | TGTGCCAGCAGCTTGGACGGCAGGAACTATGGCTACACCTTC
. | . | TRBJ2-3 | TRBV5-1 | CASSFSYDTQYF | TGCGCCAGCAGCTTTAGCTACGATACGCAGTATTTT
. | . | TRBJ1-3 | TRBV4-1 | CASSQGQDAGTIYF | TGCGCCAGCAGCCAAGGCCAGGACGCGGGCACCATATATTTT